These 31 T cell receptor beta chains came from one sample sequenced in a study of patients and donors after allogeneic stem cell transplantation. TCRdb passed the RT-PCR reads through MiXCR, listing each CDR3 protein once. The table shows about 200,000 distinct CDR3 sequences, with more than 35% occurring only once. The sequenced material came from blood, either unsorted or a sorted T cell fraction (not recorded which). The receptors were sampled from a human donor who was either an allogeneic HSCT recipient or a stem cell or donor lymphocyte infusion donor (not recorded which). It is not recorded whose cells these are; they may come from a transplant donor.

This clonotype occurred a few times. The J gene is TRBJ1-2, the V gene TRBV7-2, with TRBD1 matching over 7 bases. The V segment lost 5 bases and the J segment 1 base; nucleotides outside the gene matches: 7. In germline, CDR1 is SGHTA, CDR2 FQGNSA. The CDR3 totals 15 residues. Written as DNA, the CDR3 is TGTGCCAGCAGCCCCTGGACAGGCCGTAACTATGGCTACACCTTC. Protein sequence: CASSPWTGRNYGYTF.

The gene calls are TRBV5-1 and TRBJ1-1, with D possibly being TRBD1 (6 bases). V was trimmed by 1 base and J by 8 bases, leaving 15 bases between them. Germline V lookup: CDR1 SGHRS, CDR2 YFSETQ. The CDR3 runs 14 residues. The DNA of the CDR3 is TGCGCCAGCAGCTTGTACCAGGGGCTGAAGGAAGCTTTCTTT. Its translation: CASSLYQGLKEAFF.

This chain uses TRBV4-3 with TRBJ1-2; 7 bases fit TRBD1. CDR1 is LGHNA and CDR2 is YSLEER in the germline V gene. Losses at the gene ends were 3 bases for V and 6 bases for J; bases not matched to a gene: 7. This CDR3 comprises 14 residues. CDR3 coding DNA: TGCGCCAGCAGCCATGAATTGGGGACAGATGGCTACACCTTC. Residues: CASSHELGTDGYTF.

The V and J genes are TRBV12-3 or TRBV12-4 and TRBJ1-2; a possible D gene is TRBD1 (5 bases). Trimming stripped 2 bases from V and 4 bases from J, with 14 bases between. CDR3 size: 15 residues. The CDR3 spells CASSLIGAGTYGYTF. The CDR3 DNA reads TGTGCCAGCAGTTTAATTGGGGCAGGGACCTATGGCTACACCTTC.

This chain uses TRBV6-5 with TRBJ1-5; the D is unclear. V was trimmed by 0 bases and J by 1 base, leaving 7 bases between them. Germline assignment: CDR1 MNHEY and CDR2 SVGAGI. This CDR3 is built from 15 residues. This CDR3 is CASSYSADSNQPQHF. The CDR3, as DNA: TGTGCCAGCAGTTACTCCGCTGACAGCAATCAGCCCCAGCATTTT.

This clonotype was picked up one time. The rearrangement links TRBV7-9 to TRBJ1-5; TRBD1 matches at 9 bases. The germline gives CDR1 SEHNR, CDR2 FQNEAQ (reference sequence). V gave up 5 bases and J gave up 1 base; unmatched junction bases: 6. The CDR3 consists of 16 residues. For the CDR3, the DNA is TGTGCCAGCAGCCAAACGGACAGGGGAAGCAATCAGCCCCAGCATTTT. Translating gives CASSQTDRGSNQPQHF.

The genes are TRBV7-8 and TRBJ1-3, with D unresolved. The germline V gene encodes CDR1 SGHVS and CDR2 FQNEAQ. V was cut by 3 bases and J by 3 bases, with 6 bases left in between. The CDR3 totals 13 residues. In nucleotides, the CDR3 is TGTGCCAGCAGCTTGGCAGGTGGAAACACCATATATTTT. Its translation: CASSLAGGNTIYF.

This chain links TRBV20-1 with TRBJ1-2; D ambiguous. The germline CDR1 and CDR2 sequences are DFQATT and SNEGSKA (reference sequence). CDR3 length: 10 amino acids. V was shortened by 6 bases and J by 8 bases, with 10 bases between the two germline ends. In nucleotides, the CDR3 is TGCAGTGCCCATCCGTTGGGCTACACCTTC. Protein sequence: CSAHPLGYTF.

The V and J genes are TRBV12-3 or TRBV12-4 and TRBJ1-3; 9 nucleotides line up with TRBD1. This CDR3 has 14 residues. After removal of 3 bases from V and 7 bases from J, the junction contained 4 bases not matched to a gene. CDR3 bases: TGTGCCAGCAGTTTTACAGGGGGCAGGAACACCATATATTTT. The encoded protein is CASSFTGGRNTIYF.

The chain links TRBV4-3 to TRBJ1-1; tentatively, D is TRBD1 (5 bases). Trimming removed 0 bases at V and 3 bases at J, with 17 bases between. Germline-derived CDR1 and CDR2 are LGHNA and YSLEER. The CDR3 runs 17 residues. CDR3 in amino acids: CASSQDHGGLWDTEAFF. The CDR3 DNA sequence: TGCGCCAGCAGCCAAGACCACGGGGGACTTTGGGACACTGAAGCTTTCTTT.

J is TRBJ1-1 and V is TRBV25-1; tentatively, D is TRBD1 (5 bases). CDR3 length equals 16 residues. The V and J ends lost 9 bases and 1 base respectively, with 21 bases between them. The germline V gene encodes CDR1 MGHDK and CDR2 SYGVNS. Here the CDR3 DNA reads TGTGCCAGTTCGGGGGGTCAGAACGGGTGGAACACTGAAGCTTTCTTT. Its translation: CASSGGQNGWNTEAFF.

Here the CDR3 reads CASSKANSPLHF. CDR3 in DNA: TGTGCCAGTAGCAAAGCTAATTCACCCCTCCACTTT. The V gene is TRBV21-1, the J gene TRBJ1-6. TRBV21-1 is recorded as a pseudogene. The CDR3 consists of 12 residues.

In its sample, this clonotype was seen a few times. The chain combines TRBV30 with TRBJ1-1; 8 bases fit TRBD1. The CDR3 has 13 amino acids. V dropped 5 bases and J dropped 1; count of bases not matched to a gene: 3. Germline CDR1 GTSNPN, CDR2 SVGIG (reference sequence). The CDR3 DNA reads TGTGCCTGGTGGACAGGGTGGAACACTGAAGCTTTCTTT. Translating gives CAWWTGWNTEAFF.

This sequence joins TRBV19 and TRBJ1-6; D uncertain. The CDR3 is 14 residues long. CDR1 is LNHDA and CDR2 is SQIVND in the germline V gene (reference sequence). Between the trimmed V and J ends, which lost 6 bases and 8 bases, there was a span of 14 bases. CDR3 sequence: CASSPEPSYSPLHF. CDR3 in DNA: TGTGCCAGTAGCCCAGAGCCTTCATATTCACCCCTCCACTTT.

This clonotype was observed a handful of times. The chain recombines TRBV5-1 with TRBJ1-4; 7 bases are a match to TRBD1. The CDR3 has 15 residues. With V trimmed by 3 bases and J by 5 bases, 7 bases remained unmatched. Per germline, CDR1 SGHRS and CDR2 YFSETQ. The chain's CDR3 is CASSSSGTVNEKLFF. DNA for the CDR3: TGCGCCAGCAGCTCATCCGGGACAGTGAATGAAAAACTGTTTTTT.

The sample holds many counts of this clonotype. The chain has TRBV12-3 or TRBV12-4 and TRBJ1-2, with 7 nucleotides matching TRBD1. The V and J ends lost 5 bases and 0 bases, in that order; junction bases with no gene match: 9. The CDR3 is made up of 16 amino acids. The CDR3 reads CASSRTGVTPNYGYTF. DNA of the CDR3: TGTGCCAGCAGTCGGACAGGCGTTACTCCTAACTATGGCTACACCTTC.

The table lists this clonotype with a few counts. The chain joins TRBV5-1 to TRBJ1-4; D remains ambiguous. The CDR3 loop spans 15 amino acids. V was clipped by 3 bases and J by 5 bases, with 14 bases between them. Germline-derived CDR1 and CDR2 are SGHRS and YFSETQ. CDR3 sequence reads: CASSSHDGVNEKLFF. As DNA, the CDR3 is TGCGCCAGCAGCTCACACGACGGCGTAAATGAAAAACTGTTTTTT.

This chain links TRBV6-5 with TRBJ1-1, with D uncertain. This CDR3 is built from 14 residues. Trimming took 5 bases from V and 1 from J, leaving 11 bases between them. Germline assignment: CDR1 MNHEY and CDR2 SVGAGI. The CDR3 nucleotides read TGTGCCAGCAGTAGAGCTTGGGGGAACACTGAAGCTTTCTTT. Amino acid sequence: CASSRAWGNTEAFF.

Only a few counts were recorded for this clonotype. The genes are TRBV28 and TRBJ1-4; TRBD1 matches at 8 bases. Trimming cost V 3 bases and J 7 bases; bases outside gene matches: 13. CDR3 length equals 17 residues. CDR1 MDHEN and CDR2 SYDVKM come from the germline V gene. CDR3 protein: CASSFRDRIEPPEKLFF. The CDR3 DNA follows: TGTGCCAGCAGTTTCAGGGACAGGATTGAACCTCCTGAAAAACTGTTTTTT.

Judged by abundance, this clonotype is large. The V call is TRBV24-1, the J call TRBJ2-2; TRBD1 is a possible D gene (5 bases). Germline V CDR1 and CDR2: KGHDR, SFDVKD. Trimming pared 3 bases from V and 4 bases from J, leaving 14 bases between. The CDR3 spans 16 residues. CDR3 DNA sequence: TGTGCCACCAGTGATCCAGGGAAATCCACCACCGGGGAGCTGTTTTTT. Translating it yields CATSDPGKSTTGELFF.

This chain uses TRBV4-1 with TRBJ2-1; 11 bases agree with TRBD1. J lost 8 bases, V lost 4 bases, and 7 bases had no gene match. Germline-derived CDR1 and CDR2 are MGHRA and YSYEKL. The CDR3 is 15 amino acids. This CDR3 reads CASSRGDRGSDEQFF. DNA for the CDR3: TGCGCCAGCAGCCGCGGGGACAGGGGGTCGGATGAGCAGTTCTTC.

The CDR3 is CATSAYSGGATETQYF. The CDR3, as DNA: TGTGCCACCAGTGCCTATAGCGGGGGGGCTACAGAGACCCAGTACTTC. This chain links TRBV24-1 with TRBJ2-5; 11 bases align to TRBD2. The trim removed 5 bases at V and 4 bases at J, leaving 8 bases unmatched. CDR1 is KGHDR, CDR2 SFDVKD, per germline. The CDR3 is 16 residues long.

This chain links TRBV5-6 with TRBJ2-1; D is perhaps TRBD1 (6 bases). Trimming took off 5 bases at V and 8 bases at J, with 14 bases between the two ends. The CDR3 has 13 amino acids. Germline V lookup: CDR1 SGHDT, CDR2 YYEEEE. CDR3 DNA: TGTGCCAGCAGACCAGGGGTTTTGGATGAGCAGTTCTTC. As protein: CASRPGVLDEQFF.

CDR3 region: CSVEGGVPYNEQFF. DNA of the CDR3: TGCAGCGTTGAAGGCGGGGTCCCCTACAATGAGCAGTTCTTC. V usage is TRBV29-1 and J usage is TRBJ2-1, with TRBD2 as a possible D gene (6 bases). CDR1 is SQVTM and CDR2 is ANQGSEA in the germline V gene. Trimming pared 1 base from V and 2 bases from J, leaving 9 bases between. The CDR3 has 14 residues.

This clonotype was picked up a small number of times. The CDR3 region is CASSIGFRNSPLHF. For the CDR3, the DNA is TGCGCCAGCTCGATTGGTTTTCGGAATTCACCCCTCCACTTT. The V and J genes are TRBV4-3 and TRBJ1-6; D gene ambiguous. V was shortened by 8 bases and J by 7 bases, with 15 bases between the two germline ends. Germline CDR1 reads LGHNA; CDR2 reads YSLEER. CDR3 length: 14 residues.

This rearrangement joins TRBV12-3 or TRBV12-4 to TRBJ1-5; D gene uncertain. The CDR3 is 13 amino acids. Trimming stripped 3 bases from V and 6 bases from J, with 9 bases between. The CDR3 sequence: CASSFSLVQPQHF. For the CDR3, the DNA is TGTGCCAGCAGTTTTTCGCTGGTTCAGCCCCAGCATTTT.

The chain links TRBV7-9 to TRBJ1-2; D ambiguous. The CDR3 totals 13 residues. V gave up 2 bases and J gave up 3 bases, with 7 bases separating them. Per germline, CDR1 SEHNR and CDR2 FQNEAQ (reference sequence). The CDR3 loop reads CASSLPGDYGYTF. Written as DNA, the CDR3 is TGTGCCAGCAGCTTACCAGGAGACTATGGCTACACCTTC. The variable domain in full, completed from reference TRBV7-9 and TRBJ1-2, reads DTGVSQNPRHKITKRGQNVTFRCDPISEHNRLYWYRQTLGQGPEFLTYFQNEAQLEKSRLLSDRFSAERPKGSFSTLEIQRTEQGDSAMYLCASSLPGDYGYTFGSGTRLTVV.

The chain uses TRBV10-3 and TRBJ1-1, with a tentative D call TRBD1 (5 bases). Trimming removed 7 bases at V and 3 bases at J, with 18 bases between. The CDR3 runs to 15 residues. Germline V lookup: CDR1 ENHRY, CDR2 SYGVKD. This CDR3 reads CAIKGGQWGDTEAFF. CDR3 DNA sequence: TGTGCCATCAAGGGCGGCCAATGGGGGGACACTGAAGCTTTCTTT.

This clonotype has a handful of counts. The gene calls are TRBV5-1 and TRBJ2-3; 7 nucleotides agree with TRBD2. The length of the CDR3 is 13 residues. Germline-derived CDR1 and CDR2 are SGHRS and YFSETQ. Trimming removed 4 bases from V and 2 bases from J; junction bases left unmatched: 1. CDR3 sequence: CASSAGVTDTQYF. The CDR3 DNA reads TGCGCCAGCAGCGCGGGGGTCACAGATACGCAGTATTTT.

Details on this clonotype: A much larger clonotype is one base distant, so this may be a read error. The J gene is TRBJ1-6, the V gene TRBV28; the D is unclear. The CDR3 consists of 13 residues. Trimming shortened V by 11 bases and J by 7 bases, and 15 bases separated the two germline ends. In germline, CDR1 is MDHEN, CDR2 SYDVKM. CDR3 region: CAGTAEKNSPLHF. The DNA for the CDR3 is TGTGCCGGCACCGCCGAAAAAAATTCACCCCTCCACTTT.

The chain carries TRBV6-6 and TRBJ1-1; D gene unclear. This CDR3 comprises 12 residues. Trimming took off 2 bases at V and 1 base at J, with 2 bases between the two ends. Germline values: CDR1 MNHNY, CDR2 SVGAGI (reference sequence). CDR3 residues: CASSYRNTEAFF. DNA for the CDR3: TGTGCCAGCAGTTACAGGAACACTGAAGCTTTCTTT.